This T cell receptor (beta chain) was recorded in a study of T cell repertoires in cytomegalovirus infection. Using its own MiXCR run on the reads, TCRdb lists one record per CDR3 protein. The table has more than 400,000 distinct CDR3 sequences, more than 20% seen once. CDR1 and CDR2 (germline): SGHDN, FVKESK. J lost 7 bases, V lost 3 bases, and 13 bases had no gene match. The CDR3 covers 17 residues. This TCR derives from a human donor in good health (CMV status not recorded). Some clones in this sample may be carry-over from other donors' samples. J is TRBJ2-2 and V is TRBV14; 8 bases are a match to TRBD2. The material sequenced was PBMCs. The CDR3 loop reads CASSQELAAGAFGELFF. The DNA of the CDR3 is TGTGCCAGCAGCCAGGAACTAGCGGCGGGAGCCTTCGGGGAGCTGTTTTTT.